Below are 6 T cell receptor beta chains sequenced from a single sample in a study of PD-L1 blockade in urothelial cancer. Some clones are missing from TCRdb's copy, which holds only in-frame ones; the method was immunoSEQ multiplex PCR. The sample yields tens of thousands of clones, 70% to 90% seen once. The time point denotes: pretreatment peripheral blood. Source: PBMCs, taken around atezolizumab (anti-PD-L1) treatment. Receptors were obtained from a woman aged 60-75 years with urothelial cancer.

There are a few counts of this clone. The CDR3 DNA sequence: TGTGCCAGCAGTGCTGGACAGAGCCTTGAAGCTTTCTTT. This encodes CASSAGQSLEAFF. This chain uses TRBV2 with TRBJ1-1; perhaps TRBD1 as D (6 bases). Germline V CDR1 and CDR2: SNHLY, FYNNEI. This CDR3 has 13 amino acids. V was trimmed by 4 bases and J by 7 bases, leaving 13 bases between them.

The chain carries TRBV7-6 and TRBJ1-1; D is possibly TRBD1 (6 bases). Germline CDR1 reads SGHVS; CDR2 reads FNYEAQ. V was clipped by 5 bases and J by 5 bases, with 12 bases between them. CDR3 length: 13 amino acids. DNA of the CDR3: TGTGCCAGCAGCCCGAGGGGGGGGACTGAAGCTTTCTTT. It is translated as CASSPRGGTEAFF. The whole variable domain, remainder taken from reference TRBV7-6 and TRBJ1-1, is GAGVSQSPRYKVTKRGQDVALRCDPISGHVSLYWYRQALGQGPEFLTYFNYEAQQDKSGLPNDRFSAERPEGSISTLTIQRTEQRDSAMYRCASSPRGGTEAFFGQGTRLTVV.

V gene TRBV6-5 combines with J gene TRBJ1-5; D ambiguous. CDR3 length: 15 amino acids. V was cut by 5 bases and J by 2 bases, with 13 bases left in between. Germline V gives CDR1 MNHEY, CDR2 SVGAGI. Here the CDR3 DNA reads TGTGCCAGCAGTCAAAAGGTGAGGGGCAATCAGCCCCAGCATTTT. Protein: CASSQKVRGNQPQHF.

The CDR3 bases are TGCGCCAGCAGCCAGGGACAGCAAAGTGGAAACACCATATATTTT. This gives the protein CASSQGQQSGNTIYF. The chain employs TRBV4-3 and TRBJ1-3; 7 positions match TRBD1. This CDR3 is 15 amino acids long. V shed 3 bases, J shed 3 bases, and the junction held 5 bases outside the gene matches. CDR1 LGHNA and CDR2 YSLEER come from the germline V gene.

The chain uses TRBV4-3 and TRBJ2-1; D is perhaps TRBD1 (6 bases). CDR1 and CDR2 from the germline V gene are LGHNA and YSLEER. This CDR3 comprises 15 residues. V was clipped by 1 base and J by 2 bases, with 9 bases between them. This CDR3 is CASSQVTGPYNEQFF. The DNA for the CDR3 is TGCGCCAGCAGCCAAGTCACAGGGCCCTACAATGAGCAGTTCTTC.

The V and J genes are TRBV6-5 and TRBJ2-7, with 10 bases that match TRBD1. Germline trimming cut 4 bases from V and 4 bases from J; bases unmatched to any gene: 10. The germline V gene encodes CDR1 MNHEY and CDR2 SVGAGI. The CDR3 extends over 16 amino acids. The CDR3 protein is CASSSGTGDPLYEQYF. CDR3 coding DNA: TGTGCCAGCAGTTCCGGGACAGGGGACCCCTTATACGAGCAGTACTTC.